These 31 T cell receptor beta chains were sequenced from one sample in a study of T cells after yellow fever vaccination. TCRdb reprocessed the 5' RACE reads with MiXCR, giving one entry per CDR3 protein. The profile shows around 610,000 distinct CDR3 sequences, about 13% of them singletons. This material consisted of PBMCs, taken on the day of the yellow fever booster vaccination. The receptor source for this set is a man aged 25 to 45 who received the YFV17D yellow fever vaccine.

The genes are TRBV20-1 and TRBJ2-7, with a tentative D call TRBD2 (5 bases). Germline CDR1 and CDR2: DFQATT and SNEGSKA (reference sequence). The CDR3 has 13 residues. The V and J ends lost 6 bases and 6 bases respectively, with 18 bases between them. CDR3 protein: CSAINLSDREQYF. CDR3 bases: TGCAGTGCCATTAATCTTAGCGACCGCGAGCAGTACTTC.

This clonotype was detected a few times. This chain connects TRBV7-8 to TRBJ2-1, with 7 positions matching TRBD2. V lost 5 bases and J lost 11; bases outside the gene matches: 9. Germline CDR1 SGHVS, CDR2 FQNEAQ. CDR3 size: 13 residues. The DNA for the CDR3 is TGTGCCAGCAGCCTCCGACTAGCCGGCCAGCAGTTCTTC. Encoded protein: CASSLRLAGQQFF.

This clonotype has only a few counts. The V and J genes are TRBV28 and TRBJ2-1, with D perhaps matching TRBD2 (6 bases). The CDR3 covers 16 residues. Germline-derived CDR1 and CDR2 are MDHEN and SYDVKM. V shed 5 bases and J shed 3 bases, with 17 bases lying between them. The CDR3 coding sequence is TGTGCCAGCAGTCCACGATTTGCGGGGCTCTACAATGAGCAGTTCTTC. Translation: CASSPRFAGLYNEQFF.

This clonotype was observed a handful of times. The chain uses TRBV20-1 and TRBJ2-1; 7 bases line up with TRBD2. Trimming removed 5 bases from V and 6 bases from J; junction bases left unmatched: 7. The CDR3 spans 13 residues. CDR1 and CDR2 from the germline V gene are DFQATT and SNEGSKA (reference sequence). The CDR3 here is CSALNSGTNEQFF. DNA for the CDR3: TGCAGTGCTCTTAACAGCGGGACCAATGAGCAGTTCTTC.

The rearrangement joins TRBV12-3 or TRBV12-4 to TRBJ2-3, with 15 nucleotides matching TRBD2. CDR3 length: 20 amino acids. With 6 bases clipped from V and 6 bases from J, the junction kept 19 bases outside the gene matches. DNA of the CDR3: TGTGCCAGCAGGACACAACCGGGACTAGCGGGAGGACGGGTCGGGGATACGCAGTATTTT. Translated: CASRTQPGLAGGRVGDTQYF.

The CDR3 nucleotides are TGTGCCAGCAGCCAGGACCTAGGGGGCCCCTACAATGAGCAGTTCTTC. Its protein product is CASSQDLGGPYNEQFF. The chain links TRBV3-1 to TRBJ2-1, with 7 nucleotides matching TRBD1. CDR1 is LGHDT, CDR2 YNNKEL, per germline (reference sequence). V lost 3 bases to trimming and J lost 2 bases; unmatched junction nucleotides: 7. The CDR3 is 16 residues long.

The chain joins TRBV7-2 to TRBJ2-2; TRBD2 matches 12 bases. V lost 4 bases, J lost 4 bases, and 19 bases stayed unmatched. Germline assignment: CDR1 SGHTA and CDR2 FQGNSA. The CDR3 runs 21 residues. Written as DNA, the CDR3 is TGTGCCAGCAGCTCTATGCAGCTGGGGCTAGCGGGAGGGAGGGGCACCGGGGAGCTGTTTTTT. It yields the protein CASSSMQLGLAGGRGTGELFF.

The genes are TRBV29-1 and TRBJ2-1; 7 bases match TRBD2. Germline V CDR1 and CDR2: SQVTM, ANQGSEA. J gave up 0 bases and V 0 bases, and 5 bases lay outside the gene matches. This CDR3 has 16 amino acids. The CDR3 nucleotides are TGCAGCGTTGAAGATCCAGTAGCGGGCTCCTACAATGAGCAGTTCTTC. Protein sequence: CSVEDPVAGSYNEQFF.

This chain uses TRBV24-1 with TRBJ2-1; D could derive from TRBD1 or TRBD2 (5 bases each). Deletions cut 7 bases from V and 0 bases from J, with 12 bases between. The CDR3 contains 15 residues. CDR1 and CDR2 from the germline V gene are KGHDR and SFDVKD. The CDR3 reads CATRSWGSSYNEQFF. The CDR3 nucleotides read TGTGCCACCAGATCGTGGGGGAGCTCCTACAATGAGCAGTTCTTC.

In this sample, this clonotype turned up a few times. The chain recombines TRBV20-1 with TRBJ2-1, with 7 bases lining up with TRBD2. CDR3 length: 15 residues. With 1 base clipped from V and 5 bases from J, the junction kept 8 bases outside the gene matches. Germline-derived CDR1 and CDR2 are DFQATT and SNEGSKA (reference sequence). The CDR3 loop reads CSARAVRDYNNEQFF. The CDR3 DNA reads TGCAGTGCTAGAGCAGTAAGGGACTACAACAATGAGCAGTTCTTC.

The sample holds a few counts of this clonotype. The V gene is TRBV24-1, the J gene TRBJ2-5, with 9 bases matching TRBD1. J gave up 1 base and V 9 bases, and 2 bases lay outside the gene matches. This CDR3 comprises 13 residues. Looked up from germline, CDR1 is KGHDR and CDR2 is SFDVKD. The CDR3 reads CATGDRVQETQYF. The CDR3 DNA reads as TGTGCCACCGGGGACAGGGTCCAAGAGACCCAGTACTTC.

This clonotype was counted between two and nine times. J is TRBJ2-3 and V is TRBV2, with D unresolved. In germline, CDR1 is SNHLY, CDR2 FYNNEI. Trimming took 8 bases from V and 2 from J, leaving 14 bases between them. This CDR3 region has 14 residues. The CDR3 here is CASGASTPTDTQYF. The CDR3 nucleotides read TGTGCCAGCGGAGCTTCTACCCCCACAGATACGCAGTATTTT.

This chain joins TRBV14 and TRBJ1-2, with D possibly being TRBD1 (6 bases). This CDR3 contains 15 residues. CDR1 and CDR2 (germline): SGHDN, FVKESK. The V and J ends lost 2 bases and 5 bases respectively, with 15 bases between them. The CDR3 loop reads CASSQLNRENYGYTF. As DNA, the CDR3 is TGTGCCAGCAGCCAATTGAACAGGGAGAATTATGGCTACACCTTC.

This clonotype has a handful of counts. The CDR3 DNA is TGTGCCAAGACTAGCGGGGCCTACGAGCAGTACTTC. This translates into CAKTSGAYEQYF. This chain uses TRBV6-5 with TRBJ2-7, with 11 bases fitting TRBD2. V was clipped by 10 bases and J by 2 bases; unmatched bases: 1. Germline CDR1 MNHEY, CDR2 SVGAGI. The CDR3 spans 12 residues.

This chain connects TRBV30 to TRBJ2-3; a weak D match, TRBD1 (6 bases). This CDR3 has 13 residues. V was cut by 1 base and J by 1 base, with 6 bases left in between. Germline CDR1 is GTSNPN and CDR2 is SVGIG (reference sequence). DNA of the CDR3: TGTGCCTGGAGTGGACAGGGCACAGATACGCAGTATTTT. Translating gives CAWSGQGTDTQYF.

The rearrangement uses TRBV5-5 and TRBJ2-2; the match to TRBD1 covers 9 bases. The CDR3 sequence is 18 residues long. V lost 2 bases to trimming and J lost 4 bases; unmatched junction nucleotides: 12. Germline V gene lookup returns CDR1 SGHKS and CDR2 YYEKEE (reference sequence). CDR3 amino acids: CASSFEQGAILSTGELFF. As DNA, the CDR3 is TGTGCCAGCAGCTTTGAACAGGGGGCCATCCTTTCCACCGGGGAGCTGTTTTTT.

There are a few counts of this clonotype. This sequence joins TRBV7-2 and TRBJ2-1; weak D call: TRBD1 (5 bases). Germline values: CDR1 SGHTA, CDR2 FQGNSA. The CDR3 is made up of 14 amino acids. V shed 2 bases and J shed 5 bases, with 10 bases lying between them. This CDR3 reads CASSLIDRHNEQFF. CDR3 in DNA: TGTGCCAGCAGCTTAATCGACAGACACAATGAGCAGTTCTTC.

This clonotype was counted only a few times. This rearrangement joins TRBV19 to TRBJ2-4; the match to TRBD2 covers 12 bases. J gave up 0 bases and V 8 bases, and 14 bases lay outside the gene matches. CDR3 length: 19 amino acids. In germline, CDR1 is LNHDA, CDR2 SQIVND (reference sequence). For the CDR3, the DNA is TGTGCCAGTGGACCCCTGACTAGCGGGGGTGATTTAGCCAAAAACATTCAGTACTTC. Its translation is CASGPLTSGGDLAKNIQYF.

CDR3 sequence: CSAKMGNQPQHF. CDR3 sequence (DNA): TGCAGTGCTAAAATGGGTAATCAGCCCCAGCATTTT. The chain carries TRBV20-1 and TRBJ1-5; D is uncertain. CDR1 is DFQATT, CDR2 SNEGSKA, per germline (reference sequence). V lost 4 bases and J 4 bases, leaving 8 bases between the germline ends. The CDR3 sequence is 12 residues long.

The rearrangement joins TRBV10-3 to TRBJ2-1; D may match TRBD1 or TRBD2 (6 bases each). CDR1 ENHRY and CDR2 SYGVKD come from the germline V gene. The CDR3 extends over 15 amino acids. V lost 4 bases and J lost 2, with 12 bases in between. CDR3 sequence reads: CAISGGLATYNEQFF. The CDR3 nucleotides read TGTGCCATCAGTGGGGGGCTAGCGACCTACAATGAGCAGTTCTTC.

The J gene is TRBJ2-7, the V gene TRBV3-1; 8 bases match TRBD2. From germline, CDR1 is LGHDT and CDR2 YNNKEL (reference sequence). V gave up 0 bases and J gave up 2 bases; unmatched junction bases: 6. There are 16 residues in the CDR3. The CDR3 coding sequence is TGTGCCAGCAGCCAAGATTGGCGGGAGGTAGCCTACGAGCAGTACTTC. This encodes CASSQDWREVAYEQYF.

The chain carries TRBV28 and TRBJ2-5, with D uncertain. V lost 2 bases, J lost 3 bases, and 7 bases lay in between. Germline V gene sequence: CDR1 MDHEN, CDR2 SYDVKM. The CDR3 has 13 amino acids. The CDR3 coding sequence is TGTGCCAGCAGTTTACCTAAAAAAGAGACCCAGTACTTC. Translated: CASSLPKKETQYF.

This rearrangement joins TRBV7-3 to TRBJ2-3, with 8 bases that match TRBD2. CDR1 and CDR2 from the germline V gene are SGHTA and FQGTGA. The junction had 4 bases not matched to a gene; V was cut back by 1 base and J by 4 bases. The CDR3 has 15 residues. This chain's CDR3 is CASSLSGRNSDTQYF. CDR3 bases: TGTGCCAGCAGCTTAAGCGGGAGGAACTCAGATACGCAGTATTTT.

The chain carries TRBV5-6 and TRBJ2-5, with 8 bases that match TRBD1. Germline CDR1 is SGHDT and CDR2 is YYEEEE. Trimming at V came to 1 base and at J to 5 bases, leaving 7 bases not matched to a gene. The CDR3 loop spans 15 amino acids. The CDR3 region is CASSLSAGGGETQYF. The CDR3 DNA sequence: TGTGCCAGCAGCTTGTCGGCAGGGGGCGGTGAGACCCAGTACTTC.

Many counts were recorded for this clonotype. The chain combines TRBV7-2 with TRBJ2-7; TRBD2 matches at 13 bases. From germline, CDR1 is SGHTA and CDR2 FQGNSA. V lost 3 bases and J lost 4; bases outside the gene matches: 0. The CDR3 spans 14 residues. The chain's CDR3 is CASSLTSGRYEQYF. CDR3 coding DNA: TGTGCCAGCAGCTTGACTAGCGGGAGGTACGAGCAGTACTTC.

This clonotype has more than one count but fewer than ten. This chain uses TRBV5-1 with TRBJ2-1; D is uncertain. Germline CDR1 and CDR2: SGHRS and YFSETQ. V was shortened by 0 bases and J by 6 bases, with 7 bases between the two germline ends. The CDR3 is made up of 13 amino acids. CDR3 sequence reads: CASSLEVGNEQFF. The CDR3 nucleotides read TGCGCCAGCAGCTTGGAGGTCGGCAATGAGCAGTTCTTC.

This sequence joins TRBV7-7 and TRBJ2-7; D remains unclear. With 2 bases removed from V and 7 bases from J, the gap between germline ends came to 9 bases. This CDR3 region has 12 residues. Germline CDR1 reads SSHAT; CDR2 reads FNYEAQ (reference sequence). In DNA, the CDR3 is TGTGCCAGCAGCTTAACTGAAAAGGAGCAGTACTTC. Translating it yields CASSLTEKEQYF.

In its sample, this clonotype was seen a few times. This rearrangement joins TRBV12-3 or TRBV12-4 to TRBJ1-3, with a tentative D call TRBD1 (5 bases). V was pared by 6 bases and J by 2 bases, with 17 bases between. The CDR3 has 16 residues. The CDR3 loop is CASRRSGTSTGNTIYF. Here the CDR3 DNA reads TGTGCCAGCAGGAGAAGCGGGACCAGTACTGGAAACACCATATATTTT.

This clonotype has only a few counts. The rearrangement links TRBV12-3 or TRBV12-4 to TRBJ2-3; TRBD2 is a possible D gene (5 bases). V was shortened by 5 bases and J by 4 bases, with 16 bases between the two germline ends. The CDR3 loop spans 15 amino acids. CDR3: CASSGDREGPDTQYF. For the CDR3, the DNA is TGTGCCAGCAGTGGGGATCGAGAGGGTCCAGATACGCAGTATTTT.

This clonotype was seen a handful of times. The chain employs TRBV5-6 and TRBJ2-7, with TRBD2 matching over 7 bases. The CDR3 runs to 14 residues. Unmatched junction bases numbered 15, after V lost 7 bases and J lost 8 bases. The germline V gene has CDR1 SGHDT and CDR2 YYEEEE. The CDR3 sequence: CASDTPSGASKQYF. The CDR3 DNA sequence: TGTGCCAGCGACACCCCTAGCGGCGCCTCCAAGCAGTACTTC.

This chain uses TRBV3-1 with TRBJ2-7; maybe TRBD2 (7 bases). CDR3 size: 15 residues. Germline V gene sequence: CDR1 LGHDT, CDR2 YNNKEL (reference sequence). The ends were cut back, 2 bases at V and 3 bases at J, with 14 bases in the middle. CDR3 protein: CASSQRAGAHYEQYF. In DNA, the CDR3 is TGTGCCAGCAGCCAACGGGCGGGGGCTCACTACGAGCAGTACTTC.